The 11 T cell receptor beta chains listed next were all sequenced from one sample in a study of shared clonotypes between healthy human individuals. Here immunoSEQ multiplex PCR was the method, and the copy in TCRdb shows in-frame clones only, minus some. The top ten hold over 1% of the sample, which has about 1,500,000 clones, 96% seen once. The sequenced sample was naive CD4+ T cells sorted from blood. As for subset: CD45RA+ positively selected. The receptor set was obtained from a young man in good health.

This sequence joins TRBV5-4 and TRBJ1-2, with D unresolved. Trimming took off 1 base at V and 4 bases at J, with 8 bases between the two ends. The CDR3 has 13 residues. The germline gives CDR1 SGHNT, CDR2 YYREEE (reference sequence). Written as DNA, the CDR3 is TGTGCCAGCAGCTTGCTGGGCAGCTATGGCTACACCTTC. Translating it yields CASSLLGSYGYTF.

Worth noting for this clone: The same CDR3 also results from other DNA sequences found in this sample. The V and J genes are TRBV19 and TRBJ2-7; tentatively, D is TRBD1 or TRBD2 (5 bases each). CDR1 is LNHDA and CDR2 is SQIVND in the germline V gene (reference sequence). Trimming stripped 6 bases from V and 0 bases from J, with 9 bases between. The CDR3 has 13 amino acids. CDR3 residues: CASRPGSSYEQYF. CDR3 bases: TGTGCCAGTAGGCCAGGGAGCTCCTACGAGCAGTACTTC.

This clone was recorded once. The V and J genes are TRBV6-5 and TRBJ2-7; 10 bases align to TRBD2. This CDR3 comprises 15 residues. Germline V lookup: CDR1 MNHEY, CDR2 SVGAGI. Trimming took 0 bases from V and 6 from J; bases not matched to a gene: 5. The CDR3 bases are TGTGCCAGCAGTTACTCGGGAGCGGGAGGGCGCGAGCAGTACTTC. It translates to CASSYSGAGGREQYF.

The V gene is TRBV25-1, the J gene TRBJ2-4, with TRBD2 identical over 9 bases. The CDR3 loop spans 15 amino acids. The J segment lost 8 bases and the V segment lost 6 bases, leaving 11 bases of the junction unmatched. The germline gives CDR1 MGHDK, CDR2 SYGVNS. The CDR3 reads CASSPRGQRGDIQYF. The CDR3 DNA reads TGTGCCAGCAGCCCGCGGGGACAGCGGGGGGACATTCAGTACTTC.

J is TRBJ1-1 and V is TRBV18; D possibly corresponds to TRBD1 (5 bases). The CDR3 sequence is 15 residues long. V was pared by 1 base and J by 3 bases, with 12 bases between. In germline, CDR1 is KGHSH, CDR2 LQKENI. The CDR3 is CASSPLQGWDTEAFF. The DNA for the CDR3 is TGTGCCAGCTCACCACTTCAGGGTTGGGACACTGAAGCTTTCTTT.

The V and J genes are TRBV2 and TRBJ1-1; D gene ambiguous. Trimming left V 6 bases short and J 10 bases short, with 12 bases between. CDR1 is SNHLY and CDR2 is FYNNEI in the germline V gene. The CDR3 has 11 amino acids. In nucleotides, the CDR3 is TGTGCCAGCAGCCCGGGTCCAAGAGCTTTCTTT. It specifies CASSPGPRAFF.

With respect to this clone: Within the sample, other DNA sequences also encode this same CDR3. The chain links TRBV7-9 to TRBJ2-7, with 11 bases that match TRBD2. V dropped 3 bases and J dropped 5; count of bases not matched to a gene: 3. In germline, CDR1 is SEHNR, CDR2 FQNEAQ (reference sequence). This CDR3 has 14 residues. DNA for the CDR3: TGTGCCAGCAGCTTCCTAGCGGGAGGCGACGAGCAGTACTTC. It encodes CASSFLAGGDEQYF.

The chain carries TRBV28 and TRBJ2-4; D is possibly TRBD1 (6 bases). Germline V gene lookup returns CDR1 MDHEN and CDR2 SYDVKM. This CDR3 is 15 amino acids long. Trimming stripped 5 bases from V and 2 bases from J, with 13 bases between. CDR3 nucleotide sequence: TGTGCCAGCAGTCATCGACAGGTGACCAAAAACATTCAGTACTTC. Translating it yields CASSHRQVTKNIQYF.

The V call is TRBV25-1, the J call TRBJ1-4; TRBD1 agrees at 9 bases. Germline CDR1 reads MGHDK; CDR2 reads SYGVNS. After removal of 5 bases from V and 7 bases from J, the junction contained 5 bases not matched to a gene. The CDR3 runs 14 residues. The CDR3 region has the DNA TGTGCCAGCAGTCCGACAGGGGGGAGTGAAAAACTGTTTTTT. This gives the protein CASSPTGGSEKLFF.

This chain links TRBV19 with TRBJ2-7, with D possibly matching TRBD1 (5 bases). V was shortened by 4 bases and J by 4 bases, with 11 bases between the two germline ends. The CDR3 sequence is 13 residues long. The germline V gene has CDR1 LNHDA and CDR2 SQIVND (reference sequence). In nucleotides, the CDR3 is TGTGCCAGTAGTACCGGAGACAGTTACGAGCAGTACTTC. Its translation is CASSTGDSYEQYF. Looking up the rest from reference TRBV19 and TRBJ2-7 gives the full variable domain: DGGITQSPKYLFRKEGQNVTLSCEQNLNHDAMYWYRQDPGQGLRLIYYSQIVNDFQKGDIAEGYSVSREKKESFPLTVTSAQKNPTAFYLCASSTGDSYEQYFGPGTRLTVT.

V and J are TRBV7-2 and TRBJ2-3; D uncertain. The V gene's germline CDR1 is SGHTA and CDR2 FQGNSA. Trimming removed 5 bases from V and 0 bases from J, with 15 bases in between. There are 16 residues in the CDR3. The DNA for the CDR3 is TGTGCCAGCAGCCGTGATGGGGTCCAGAGCACAGATACGCAGTATTTT. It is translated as CASSRDGVQSTDTQYF.